This TCR beta chain was sequenced in a study of human thymus T cells. Study outcomes and limitations: Thymic repertoires from unrelated individuals overlapped highly, related research reported. Repertoires sampled from thymus and blood appeared biased in V and J gene usage.

This clone was recorded once. The antigen is undetermined. Obtained as resections during corrective heart surgery, the thymus tissue was then studied. Serving as donors were healthy Finnish infants, each of whom was having open corrective surgery for congenital heart defects. The assay was immunoSEQ multiplex PCR, and TCRdb's table has in-frame clones only and misses some. Here the sample spans 65,000 to 90,000 clones, 85% to 95% being singletons. Sequenced input: thymus tissue. The sequence derives from a girl in the first two years of life with a congenital heart defect but otherwise immunologically healthy.

The CDR3 DNA is TGCAGCGTTGATCGGCAGCTCGTGAATGGCTACACCTTC. Translating it yields CSVDRQLVNGYTF. This rearrangement joins TRBV29-1 to TRBJ1-2; D ambiguous. The CDR3 contains 13 residues. In germline, CDR1 is SQVTM, CDR2 ANQGSEA. The ends were cut back, 3 bases at V and 6 bases at J, with 14 bases in the middle.